The entry below describes one T cell receptor beta chain. Its target is unknown. The data are from a study of CD4 T cells in relation to SARS-CoV-2 and coronaviruses. Clones were read by immunoSEQ multiplex PCR, and TCRdb kept only the in-frame ones, dropping some. The sample records roughly 23,000 clones, over 70% being singletons. Per germline, CDR1 MNHEY and CDR2 SMNVEV (reference sequence). After removal of 7 bases from V and 9 bases from J, the junction contained 18 bases not matched to a gene. CDR3 size: 15 residues. The unexposed donors gave CD4+ T cells in about 2011-2018, prior to COVID-19. After around nine days of culture, CD4+ T cells were isolated. Testing used SARS-CoV-2 S/N and four cold-coronavirus spikes on unexposed-donor CD4+ T cells, cells permitting. Half the medium was replaced with IL-2 medium on days 3 and 7. Points from the study as a whole: Each donor contributed either pre-pandemic or post-infection samples, not both. Monoreactive clones expanded significantly more to SARS-CoV-2 than crossreactive clones did.

The sample was CD4+ T cells from PBMCs, cultured in vitro. This receptor was obtained from a human donor in good health. The V and J genes are TRBV27 and TRBJ2-7, with 7 bases identical to TRBD2. CDR3 loop: CASTRGAGQTNRQYF. As DNA, the CDR3 is TGTGCCAGCACCCGAGGAGCGGGGCAAACCAATCGGCAGTACTTC.